These T cell receptor beta chains were read from a single sample in a study of cytomegalovirus exposure and HLA in healthy donors. Assay: immunoSEQ multiplex PCR; the TCRdb copy retains only in-frame clones and omits some. The table shows under 150,000 clones, with approximately 81% occurring only once. Sequences were obtained from PBMCs. These TCRs come from a woman between 25 and 40 years old in good health and CMV-seronegative. Both conserved end residues are part of each CDR3.

TRBV7-8	TRBJ2-7	CASSLAGYGGGPSYEQYF
TRBV19	TRBJ2-1	CASSMLTGLAGYNEQFF
TRBV28	TRBJ2-1	CASNQWDSDNEQFF
TRBV5-4	TRBJ2-1	CASSLGGRGLSDEQFF
TRBV7-2	TRBJ2-5	CASTESGQKQETQYF
TRBV13	TRBJ2-3	CASSSSGDTQYF
TRBV28	TRBJ2-5	CASSAEATETQYF
TRBV5-1	TRBJ2-3	CASSGTGTDTQYF
TRBV27	TRBJ1-2	CASSFEGNPYGYTF
TRBV2	TRBJ2-1	CASSEETTTFAEQFF
TRBV7-2	TRBJ2-1	CASSSGLAGAHNEQFF
TRBV27	TRBJ2-1	CASSLSSGNYYNEQFF
TRBV6-5	TRBJ1-6	CASSYFGGSNNSPLHF
TRBV7-9	TRBJ2-7	CASSLRTGSYEQYF
TRBV6-5	TRBJ2-1	CASAAGEGNEQFF
TRBV19	TRBJ2-4	CASSIDLRGRRNIQYF
TRBV5-1	TRBJ2-3	CASSLRGVSTDTQYF
TRBV2	TRBJ2-2	CASGGEQYTGELFF
TRBV7-9	TRBJ2-3	CASSAMAGGMRDTQYF
TRBV2	TRBJ1-3	CASSDARVRPGNTIYF
TRBV6-5	TRBJ1-3	CASSYEMPISGNTIYF
TRBV10-1	TRBJ2-1	CASSDPRLAGGNEQFF
TRBV10-1	TRBJ2-7	CASQHSDRATSGSPYEQYF
TRBV19	TRBJ1-2	CASWDRAVSYGYTF
TRBV21-1	TRBJ2-5	CASSRPKEAQETQYF
TRBV19	TRBJ1-2	CASSPATGGGYGYTF
TRBV5-1	TRBJ2-1	CASSLAPASGSNEQFF
TRBV27	TRBJ2-6	CASSLSSGANVLTF
TRBV15	TRBJ2-7	CATSPSGTTYEQYF
TRBV7-2	TRBJ2-7	CASSDNPLEGGASYEQYF
TRBV6-6	TRBJ1-5	CASSYPQGEGNQPQHF
TRBV5-1	TRBJ2-7	CASSLRSPLAANYEQYF
TRBV19	TRBJ2-7	CASSSWTSDEQYF
TRBV7-2	TRBJ1-1	CASSLVQGAVGAFF
TRBV7-3	TRBJ1-1	CASSETGAGLGTEAFF
TRBV4-3	TRBJ1-2	CASSQEARGYGYTF
TRBV21-1	TRBJ2-3	CASSKSRGSPRTDTQYF
TRBV19	TRBJ1-5	CASSSGGRRNQPQHF
TRBV6-5	TRBJ1-2	CASSATGGARGYTF
TRBV6-6	TRBJ2-7	CASTPGPTVEQYF
TRBV28	TRBJ2-2	CASSLFSNTGELFF
TRBV5-8	TRBJ1-1	CASSPSGKGMNTEAFF
TRBV19	TRBJ2-5	CASSIRGQGTSGAPSTQYF
TRBV5-1	TRBJ2-1	CASSLVPGGHNEQFF
TRBV11-3	TRBJ1-3	CASSLGQGNTIYF
TRBV15	TRBJ2-1	CATSSPSGTSGIHEQFF